One sample yielded the 14 T cell receptor beta chains listed below, sequenced in a study of T cells in Graves' hyperthyroidism and ophthalmopathy (dated by TCRdb to between 2018 and 2021). Preparation of the library involved multiplex PCR. The data were produced on an Illumina HiSeq 2000. Amplification of TCR beta CDR3 regions was carried out from RNA transcripts. The first round of RT-PCR for the TCR CDR3 was performed with the HTBI primer set and the Qiagen OneStep RT-PCR kit. TCRdb reprocessed the public reads (quality trimming at Q25 with fastp, clone calling with MiXCR) and kept in-frame beta chains. Each entry is one CDR3 protein sequence, shown with its most common DNA and genes. The sample has around 690,000 distinct CDR3 sequences on record, 20% to 25% of them singletons. Roughly 30% of the sample goes to the ten largest clones. Input material: blood. The receptors were gathered from a man younger than 40 with Graves' ophthalmopathy.

This clonotype was observed many times. The V call is TRBV20-1, the J call TRBJ1-2, with no clear D. V lost 3 bases and J lost 4, with 3 bases in between. CDR1 is DFQATT and CDR2 is SNEGSKA in the germline V gene (reference sequence). The CDR3 sequence is 10 residues long. Written as DNA, the CDR3 is TGCAGTGCTAGCCCCTATGGCTACACCTTC. Protein sequence: CSASPYGYTF.

As concerns this clonotype: A junction boundary mismatches the germline segment, possibly from a read error. This rearrangement joins TRBV7-9 to TRBJ2-1; D is possibly TRBD2 (7 bases). From germline, CDR1 is SEHNR and CDR2 FQNEAQ (reference sequence). This CDR3 comprises 17 residues. The chain's CDR3 is CAGSLKGGGAGDNEQFF. For the CDR3, the DNA is TGTGCCGGCAGCTTAAAGGGGGGGGGCGCCGGAGACAATGAGCAGTTCTTC.

There are many counts of this clonotype. The chain links TRBV3-1 to TRBJ2-7, with TRBD2 identical over 11 bases. This CDR3 region has 16 residues. The trim removed 1 base at V and 5 bases at J, leaving 7 bases unmatched. CDR1 and CDR2 (germline): LGHDT, YNNKEL (reference sequence). CDR3 coding DNA: TGTGCCAGCAGCCAAGTTCGGCTAGCGGGAGGTAACGAGCAGTACTTC. This sequence encodes CASSQVRLAGGNEQYF.

The genes are TRBV7-8 and TRBJ1-2; D is perhaps TRBD1 (5 bases). The germline V and J ends were trimmed by 1 base and 7 bases, with 16 bases remaining between them. Looked up from germline, CDR1 is SGHVS and CDR2 is FQNEAQ. This CDR3 has 15 amino acids. The DNA of the CDR3 is TGTGCCAGCAGCTTAGATGCAGAAGGGGCCGGTGGCTACACCTTC. Protein: CASSLDAEGAGGYTF.

This sequence joins TRBV30 and TRBJ1-4; D is unresolved. V was cut by 2 bases and J by 12 bases, with 13 bases left in between. Germline-derived CDR1 and CDR2 are GTSNPN and SVGIG (reference sequence). The CDR3 has 12 amino acids. The CDR3 nucleotides read TGTGCCTGGAGTCCCCCGACTCGAGAACTGTTTTTT. Translating gives CAWSPPTRELFF.

This clonotype appeared many times. This chain uses TRBV6-1 with TRBJ1-1; D gene unclear. CDR3 length: 15 amino acids. The V and J ends lost 5 bases and 1 base respectively, with 14 bases between them. Looked up from germline, CDR1 is MNHNS and CDR2 is SASEGT. CDR3 in DNA: TGTGCCAGCAGTTATAGCGGCAGGAAGAACACTGAAGCTTTCTTT. As protein: CASSYSGRKNTEAFF.

For this clonotype: The germline gene is not matched at one end of the junction; a read error may be the cause. V and J are TRBV7-9 and TRBJ2-1; 9 bases agree with TRBD2. CDR1 and CDR2 from the germline V gene are SEHNR and FQNEAQ (reference sequence). The length of the CDR3 is 16 residues. CDR3 sequence: CASSPIAGEAYNKQFF. CDR3 coding DNA: TGTGCCAGCAGCCCCATAGCGGGAGAGGCCTACAATAAGCAGTTCTTC. Complete variable domain (other parts from reference TRBV7-9 and TRBJ2-1): DTGVSQNPRHKITKRGQNVTFRCDPISEHNRLYWYRQTLGQGPEFLTYFQNEAQLEKSRLLSDRFSAERPKGSFSTLEIQRTEQGDSAMYLCASSPIAGEAYNKQFFGPGTRLTVL.

This clonotype was observed at least ten times. The chain recombines TRBV7-2 with TRBJ2-1; 8 bases agree with TRBD1. This CDR3 is 15 amino acids long. Germline CDR1 and CDR2: SGHTA and FQGNSA. V trimming: 5 bases; J trimming: 3 bases; junction bases outside the gene matches: 6. For the CDR3, the DNA is TGTGCCAGCAGCCTAGGACAGGGAAACTACAATGAGCAGTTCTTC. It translates to CASSLGQGNYNEQFF.

This clonotype was observed many times. J is TRBJ2-7 and V is TRBV9, with D maybe TRBD2 (7 bases). CDR1 is SGDLS, CDR2 YYNGEE, per germline. The CDR3 loop spans 15 amino acids. V was pared by 4 bases and J by 3 bases, with 17 bases between. The CDR3 is CASSPDGGQDYEQYF. The CDR3 DNA is TGTGCCAGCAGCCCCGACGGGGGGCAGGACTACGAGCAGTACTTC. The full variable domain, its missing parts supplied by reference TRBV9 and TRBJ2-7, is DSGVTQTPKHLITATGQRVTLRCSPRSGDLSVYWYQQSLDQGLQFLIQYYNGEERAKGNILERFSAQQFPDLHSELNLSSLELGDSALYFCASSPDGGQDYEQYFGPGTRLTVT.

This clonotype was seen just once. This chain joins TRBV6-1 and TRBJ2-1; 14 bases are shared with TRBD2. The CDR3 sequence is 16 residues long. V lost 5 bases and J lost 10; bases outside the gene matches: 10. Germline V gene sequence: CDR1 MNHNS, CDR2 SASEGT. CDR3 amino acids: CASSNQRGLAGVEQFF. The CDR3 nucleotides read TGTGCCAGCAGTAACCAACGGGGACTAGCGGGAGTAGAGCAGTTCTTC.

This clonotype was picked up many times. The chain links TRBV7-2 to TRBJ1-2; D remains ambiguous. The CDR3 has 14 residues. Trimming left V 1 base short and J 2 bases short, with 8 bases between. The germline CDR1 and CDR2 sequences are SGHTA and FQGNSA. CDR3 residues: CASSLGVTNYGYTF. The DNA of the CDR3 is TGTGCCAGCAGCTTAGGGGTTACCAACTATGGCTACACCTTC.

Only a few counts were recorded for this clonotype. The rearrangement uses TRBV9 and TRBJ1-6, with 7 bases fitting TRBD1. Germline CDR1 reads SGDLS; CDR2 reads YYNGEE. Trimming cost V 6 bases and J 2 bases; bases outside gene matches: 8. The CDR3 totals 16 residues. The CDR3 nucleotides are TGTGCCAGCACCGGAGGCCAGGGGGCCTATAATTCACCCCTCCACTTT. Translation gives CASTGGQGAYNSPLHF.

Only a few counts were recorded for this clonotype. The gene calls are TRBV4-1 and TRBJ2-5; 8 positions match TRBD2. This CDR3 is built from 14 residues. Germline CDR1 and CDR2: MGHRA and YSYEKL. The V gene end was trimmed by 8 bases and the J gene end by 5 bases; junction bases not matched to a gene: 10. The CDR3 DNA reads as TGCGCCAGCGGCCCGGGACTAGGGCCCGAGACCCAGTACTTC. Translating gives CASGPGLGPETQYF.

The chain recombines TRBV25-1 with TRBJ1-1; 8 nucleotides match TRBD1. Germline CDR1 MGHDK, CDR2 SYGVNS. The CDR3 totals 14 residues. Trimming removed 3 bases from V and 4 bases from J; junction bases left unmatched: 4. CDR3 protein: CASSEDRVVTEAFF. The CDR3 bases are TGTGCCAGCAGTGAGGACAGGGTGGTCACTGAAGCTTTCTTT.